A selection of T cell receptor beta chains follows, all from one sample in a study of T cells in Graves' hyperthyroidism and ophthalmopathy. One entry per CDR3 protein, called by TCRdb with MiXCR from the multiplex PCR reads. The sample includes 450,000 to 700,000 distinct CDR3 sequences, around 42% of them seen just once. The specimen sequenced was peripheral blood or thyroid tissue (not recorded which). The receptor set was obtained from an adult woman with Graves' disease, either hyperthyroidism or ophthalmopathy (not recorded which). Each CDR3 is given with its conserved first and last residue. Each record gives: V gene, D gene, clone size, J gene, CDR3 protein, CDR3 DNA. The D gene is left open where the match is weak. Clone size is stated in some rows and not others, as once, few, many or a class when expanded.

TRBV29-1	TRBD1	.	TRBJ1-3	CSVGPDRGSNTIYF	TGCAGCGTTGGCCCGGACAGGGGTTCGAACACCATATATTTT
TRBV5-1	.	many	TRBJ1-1	CASSLVGGARAFF	TGCGCCAGCAGCTTGGTGGGGGGGGCCAGAGCTTTCTTT
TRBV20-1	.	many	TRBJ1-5	CSAFAGGSQSADQPQHF	TGCAGTGCTTTCGCGGGGGGAAGCCAATCGGCGGATCAGCCCCAGCATTTT
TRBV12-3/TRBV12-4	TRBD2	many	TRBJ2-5	CASSFREGGGIETQYF	TGTGCCAGCAGTTTCCGGGAGGGAGGTGGTATAGAGACCCAGTACTTC
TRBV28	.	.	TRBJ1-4	CASKWQLNEKLFF	TGTGCCAGCAAGTGGCAGCTTAATGAAAAACTGTTTTTT
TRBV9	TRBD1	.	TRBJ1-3	CASSVRGGGNTIYF	TGTGCCAGCAGCGTCAGGGGGGGAGGAAACACCATATATTTT
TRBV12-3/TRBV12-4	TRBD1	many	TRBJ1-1	CASNLGQIGTEAFF	TGTGCCAGCAACCTGGGACAGATTGGCACTGAAGCTTTCTTT
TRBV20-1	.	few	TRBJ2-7	CSAQSTFGGLSYEQYF	TGCAGTGCCCAGTCCACCTTTGGCGGACTATCCTACGAGCAGTACTTC
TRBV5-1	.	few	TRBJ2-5	CASSLSREQETQYF	TGCGCCAGCAGCTTGTCACGGGAACAAGAGACCCAGTACTTC
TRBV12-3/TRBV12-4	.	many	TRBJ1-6	CASSLSDSPLHF	TGTGCCAGCAGTTTATCGGATTCACCCCTCCACTTT
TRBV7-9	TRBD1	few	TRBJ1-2	CASSLVRDRGGYTF	TGTGCCAGCAGCTTAGTACGGGACAGGGGAGGCTACACCTTC
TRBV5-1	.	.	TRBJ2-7	CTSRQPRASYEQYF	TGCACCAGCAGGCAACCGCGAGCGTCCTACGAGCAGTACTTC
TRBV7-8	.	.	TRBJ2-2	CASSLGGSIAGELFF	TGTGCCAGCAGCTTGGGGGGCTCCATCGCCGGGGAGCTGTTTTTT
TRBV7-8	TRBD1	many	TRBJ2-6	CASSSTGEGAGANVLTF	TGTGCCAGCAGCTCGACAGGGGAAGGCGCTGGGGCCAACGTCCTGACTTTC
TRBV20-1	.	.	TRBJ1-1	CSVSGGPGEAFF	TGCAGTGTTAGCGGGGGCCCAGGGGAAGCTTTCTTT
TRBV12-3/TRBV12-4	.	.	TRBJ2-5	CASNIEGGRQYF	TGTGCCAGCAACATTGAGGGGGGGCGCCAGTACTTC
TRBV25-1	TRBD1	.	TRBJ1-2	CASTARGLMGGYTF	TGTGCCAGCACCGCCAGGGGGCTGATGGGTGGCTACACCTTC
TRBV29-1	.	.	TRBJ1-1	CSVSADSLNTEAFF	TGCAGCGTTTCGGCAGATTCACTGAACACTGAAGCTTTCTTT
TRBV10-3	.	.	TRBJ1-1	CAISAAGMNTEAFF	TGTGCCATCAGTGCGGCCGGGATGAACACTGAAGCTTTCTTT
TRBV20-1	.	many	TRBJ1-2	CSTKGVQLDPAFYGYTF	TGCAGTACAAAGGGGGTACAGCTCGACCCCGCATTCTATGGCTACACCTTC
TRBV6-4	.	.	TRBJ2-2	CTSSDSNTGEPFF	TGTACCAGCAGTGACTCGAACACCGGGGAGCCGTTTTTT
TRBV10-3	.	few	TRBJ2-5	CAISESGTVEEPQYF	TGTGCCATCAGTGAGTCGGGCACGGTAGAAGAGCCCCAGTACTTC
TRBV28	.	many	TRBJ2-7	CASSLVNRADEQYF	TGTGCCAGCAGTTTAGTGAACAGGGCGGACGAGCAGTACTTC
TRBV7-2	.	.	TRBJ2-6	CASSLRGSSANVLTF	TGTGCCAGCAGCCTAAGAGGGTCCTCGGCCAACGTCCTGACTTTC
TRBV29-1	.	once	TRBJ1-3	CSLGQSGNTIYF	TGCAGCTTAGGACAGTCCGGAAACACCATATATTTT
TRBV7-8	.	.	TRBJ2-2	CASSRVGPGELFF	TGTGCCAGCAGCCGGGTAGGCCCCGGGGAGCTGTTTTTT